This T cell receptor beta chain stems from a study of blood T cells in healthy people across ages. A J-beta primer mix and a sample-barcoded 5' primer were used in a second PCR of about 7 to 12 cycles. Using its own MiXCR run on the 5' RACE reads, TCRdb lists one record per CDR3 protein. The sample contains some 760,000 distinct CDR3 sequences, approximately 25% of which appear only once. Trimming stripped 4 bases from V and 4 bases from J, with 14 bases between. Germline lookup yields CDR1 LGHNA and CDR2 YNFKEQ. The CDR3 length is 15 residues. This clonotype was seen many times. This sample also appeared in a second study, on T cells of mothers and their children.

Sequenced: blood. The receptor was isolated from a boy aged 10-17 years in good health. V and J are TRBV4-2 and TRBJ2-1; D may be TRBD2 (7 bases). The CDR3 DNA reads as TGTGCCAGCAGCCCGGGGGGCGCGGGGTACAATGAGCAGTTCTTC. Translated, it gives CASSPGGAGYNEQFF.